A selection of T cell receptor beta chains follows, all from one sample in a study of blood T cells in healthy people across ages. TCRdb ran MiXCR on the 5' RACE reads and lists one entry per CDR3 protein. The sample holds about 1.8 million distinct CDR3 sequences, just under 50% seen once. Sequenced sample: blood. Source of these receptors: a woman aged 40 to 50 in good health. Each CDR3 is given with its conserved first and last residue. A D gene is named only where the DNA matches it firmly. Clone size is not always given. Where it is, it says once, few, many or a class for expanded clones.

d_call	v_call	clone_size	j_call	cdr3_aa	cdr3_nt
.	TRBV7-3	.	TRBJ2-3	CASSKYKADTQYF	TGTGCCAGCAGCAAGTACAAAGCAGATACGCAGTATTTT
TRBD1	TRBV5-1	.	TRBJ2-5	CASNQGAQETQYF	TGCGCCAGCAACCAGGGGGCCCAAGAGACCCAGTACTTC
TRBD1	TRBV11-1	few	TRBJ2-7	CASSVDRDHEQYF	TGTGCCAGCAGCGTAGACAGGGACCACGAGCAGTACTTC
.	TRBV6-5	.	TRBJ1-2	CASREPTGPYGYTF	TGTGCCAGCAGGGAACCGACAGGCCCCTATGGCTACACCTTC
.	TRBV11-1	.	TRBJ2-3	CASSLSRGIGTDTQYF	TGTGCCAGCAGCTTAAGCAGAGGGATTGGGACAGATACGCAGTATTTT
.	TRBV9	many	TRBJ2-3	CASSGPTDTQYF	TGTGCCAGCAGTGGGCCCACAGATACGCAGTATTTT
TRBD2	TRBV7-2	few	TRBJ2-1	CASSLNGPGLAGVGGNEQFF	TGTGCCAGCAGTTTAAACGGACCGGGACTAGCGGGGGTGGGTGGCAATGAGCAGTTCTTC
.	TRBV20-1	few	TRBJ1-2	CSATPLPGNYGYTF	TGCAGTGCTACGCCACTCCCAGGAAACTATGGCTACACCTTC
.	TRBV5-6	.	TRBJ2-3	CASSQPSGGAVDTQYF	TGTGCCAGCAGCCAACCTAGTGGGGGGGCTGTAGATACGCAGTATTTT
.	TRBV6-2/TRBV6-3	.	TRBJ2-5	CASSYRATQETQYF	TGTGCCAGCAGTTATCGGGCTACTCAAGAGACCCAGTACTTC
.	TRBV13	.	TRBJ2-5	CASSSPTDPETQYF	TGTGCCAGCAGCTCCCCGACAGACCCAGAGACCCAGTACTTC
.	TRBV4-2	few	TRBJ2-1	CASSQDPGRNNEQFF	TGTGCCAGCAGCCAAGACCCTGGGAGAAACAATGAGCAGTTCTTC
.	TRBV28	few	TRBJ2-2	CASSLITGELFF	TGTGCCAGCAGCTTAATCACCGGGGAGCTGTTTTTT
TRBD2	TRBV6-2/TRBV6-3	.	TRBJ2-1	CASNSGLAGVNEQFF	TGTGCCAGCAACTCGGGACTAGCGGGGGTCAATGAGCAGTTCTTC
TRBD1	TRBV6-5	.	TRBJ2-7	CASSFSGGLSNEQYF	TGTGCCAGCAGTTTCTCAGGGGGCCTCTCCAACGAGCAGTACTTC
.	TRBV7-2	few	TRBJ2-5	CASSLGLPSPKETQYF	TGTGCCAGCAGCTTGGGACTGCCTAGTCCCAAAGAGACCCAGTACTTC
.	TRBV7-9	few	TRBJ2-6	CASSLSASGANVLTF	TGTGCCAGCAGCCTTTCGGCGTCCGGGGCCAACGTCCTGACTTTC
.	TRBV28	few	TRBJ2-7	CASSAGIPYEQYF	TGTGCCAGCAGTGCTGGGATCCCTTACGAGCAGTACTTC
.	TRBV6-5	.	TRBJ1-5	CASSYGLYSNQPQHF	TGTGCCAGCAGTTACGGGCTGTATAGCAATCAGCCCCAGCATTTT
.	TRBV5-1	many	TRBJ2-1	CASSPAGSYNEQFF	TGCGCCAGCAGCCCCGCGGGCTCCTACAATGAGCAGTTCTTC
.	TRBV5-8	few	TRBJ2-7	CASSFSRVEQYF	TGTGCCAGCAGCTTTTCTCGGGTCGAGCAGTACTTC
TRBD2	TRBV29-1	.	TRBJ2-1	CSVEGTSGVAYNEQFF	TGCAGCGTTGAAGGGACTAGCGGGGTAGCTTACAATGAGCAGTTCTTC
.	TRBV28	once	TRBJ1-5	CASSWTDRPQHF	TGTGCCAGCAGTTGGACGGACCGGCCCCAGCATTTT
.	TRBV28	.	TRBJ2-6	CASSSVRVSGANVLTF	TGTGCCAGCAGTTCGGTCAGGGTCTCTGGGGCCAACGTCCTGACTTTC
.	TRBV20-1	.	TRBJ1-4	CSASVREKLFF	TGCAGTGCTAGTGTTAGGGAAAAACTGTTTTTT
.	TRBV13	few	TRBJ1-4	CASSLGPVEKLFF	TGTGCCAGCAGCTTAGGCCCAGTTGAAAAACTGTTTTTT
TRBD2	TRBV4-2	.	TRBJ2-5	CASSRGIGTSEETQYF	TGTGCCAGCAGCCGAGGAATCGGGACTAGCGAAGAGACCCAGTACTTC
.	TRBV5-1	.	TRBJ2-5	CASSSSPIETQYF	TGCGCCAGCAGCTCGTCCCCGATCGAGACCCAGTACTTC
.	TRBV29-1	.	TRBJ1-2	CSVAQGTTLYGYTF	TGCAGCGTTGCACAGGGTACTACACTCTATGGCTACACCTTC
.	TRBV29-1	few	TRBJ2-1	CSVEDLGALSEQFF	TGCAGCGTTGAAGATCTGGGGGCCCTTAGTGAGCAGTTCTTC
.	TRBV7-2	.	TRBJ2-3	CASSLEFSADTQYF	TGTGCCAGCAGCTTGGAGTTTTCGGCAGATACGCAGTATTTT
.	TRBV5-1	few	TRBJ2-6	CASSLEVGLVSNVLTF	TGCGCCAGCAGCTTGGAGGTGGGACTGGTTTCGAACGTCCTGACTTTC
TRBD1	TRBV7-6	.	TRBJ1-2	CAGSPAPGQGSSYGYTF	TGTGCCGGCAGCCCCGCACCGGGACAGGGTTCAAGCTATGGCTACACCTTC
.	TRBV20-1	.	TRBJ1-5	CSASSGTQNQPQHF	TGCAGTGCTAGCTCCGGGACACAGAATCAGCCCCAGCATTTT
.	TRBV7-2	few	TRBJ2-3	CASTRGGGRGDTQYF	TGTGCCAGCACCCGTGGGGGGGGGCGTGGAGATACGCAGTATTTT
TRBD1	TRBV4-1	.	TRBJ2-5	CASSQLGTVGTQYF	TGCGCCAGCAGCCAACTAGGGACAGTGGGGACCCAGTACTTC
TRBD1	TRBV28	.	TRBJ1-6	CASSSPTGRNSPLHF	TGTGCCAGCAGTTCACCGACAGGGAGGAATTCACCCCTCCACTTT
TRBD2	TRBV20-1	few	TRBJ2-3	CSARDGRASGGAFFTDTQYF	TGCAGTGCTAGAGATGGGAGGGCTAGCGGGGGGGCTTTTTTCACAGATACGCAGTATTTT
.	TRBV10-1	.	TRBJ2-5	CASSDRKGTFGETQYF	TGCGCCAGCAGTGATAGGAAAGGAACCTTCGGTGAGACCCAGTACTTC
.	TRBV6-5	.	TRBJ2-4	CASSYRGWDIQYF	TGTGCCAGCAGTTACCGGGGCTGGGACATTCAGTACTTC
.	TRBV5-1	.	TRBJ1-6	CASSLQGPSYNSPLHF	TGCGCCAGCAGCCTGCAGGGTCCCTCCTATAATTCACCCCTCCACTTT
.	TRBV3-1	.	TRBJ1-6	CASSQDRGRVNSPLHF	TGTGCCAGCAGCCAAGATCGTGGCAGGGTTAATTCACCCCTCCACTTT
TRBD1	TRBV13	.	TRBJ1-1	CASSYDTNRGRAFF	TGTGCCAGCAGCTACGATACTAACAGGGGCAGAGCTTTCTTT
.	TRBV19	.	TRBJ2-1	CASSIGGTGPTYNEQFF	TGTGCCAGTAGTATAGGGGGCACAGGGCCCACCTACAATGAGCAGTTCTTC
TRBD1	TRBV15	few	TRBJ2-7	CATSIAGTGYEQYF	TGTGCCACCAGCATCGCCGGGACAGGGTACGAGCAGTACTTC
TRBD1	TRBV13	few	TRBJ2-7	CASSLGSSGQKYF	TGTGCCAGCAGCTTAGGCTCGTCGGGACAGAAGTACTTC
.	TRBV12-3/TRBV12-4	.	TRBJ1-5	CASKGTTHQPQHF	TGTGCCAGCAAGGGCACAACCCATCAGCCCCAGCATTTT
.	TRBV7-8	few	TRBJ2-7	CASSLAGGWQSYEQYF	TGTGCCAGCAGCTTAGCAGGTGGCTGGCAGTCCTACGAGCAGTACTTC
TRBD2	TRBV20-1	.	TRBJ2-1	CSAIGGSGYNEQFF	TGCAGTGCTATCGGGGGGTCCGGGTACAATGAGCAGTTCTTC
.	TRBV12-3/TRBV12-4	many	TRBJ1-2	CASSPGGSYTF	TGTGCCAGCAGCCCGGGTGGTAGCTACACCTTC
TRBD1	TRBV6-1	once	TRBJ1-2	CASSDRGHGGYTF	TGTGCCAGCAGTGACAGGGGGCATGGTGGCTACACCTTC
TRBD2	TRBV29-1	.	TRBJ2-1	CSGGPLAGGRRNKQFF	TGCAGCGGAGGGCCCCTAGCGGGGGGGCGTCGGAATAAGCAGTTCTTC
TRBD1	TRBV7-2	.	TRBJ2-5	CASSLGQGRPQETQYF	TGTGCCAGCAGCCTGGGACAGGGGCGACCCCAAGAGACCCAGTACTTC
TRBD1	TRBV6-5	.	TRBJ2-1	CASSYLDRGGEQFF	TGTGCCAGCAGTTACCTAGACAGGGGAGGTGAGCAGTTCTTC
TRBD1	TRBV29-1	.	TRBJ1-1	CSVDGQGMNTEAFF	TGCAGCGTTGACGGACAGGGAATGAACACTGAAGCTTTCTTT
TRBD1	TRBV29-1	many	TRBJ2-7	CSVATGRREQYF	TGCAGCGTCGCGACAGGGAGACGAGAGCAGTACTTC
.	TRBV2	.	TRBJ2-5	CASSDIGQTQETQYF	TGTGCCAGCAGCGACATAGGACAGACACAAGAGACCCAGTACTTC
.	TRBV6-5	.	TRBJ2-4	CASSYSMAVGDIQYF	TGTGCCAGCAGTTACTCGATGGCAGTGGGGGACATTCAGTACTTC
TRBD1	TRBV29-1	.	TRBJ1-2	CSAYHRQGASNYGYTF	TGCAGCGCTTATCACCGACAGGGGGCCTCGAACTATGGCTACACCTTC